Here is one TCR beta chain with its context. What it binds is unknown. This entry comes from a study of radiotherapy plus CTLA-4 blockade in lung cancer. The overall study: In 18% of patients, objective responses were seen; around 34% had disease control.

Germline CDR1 is SGDLS and CDR2 is YYNGEE. The CDR3 sequence is 18 residues long. J was trimmed by 1 base and V by 4 bases; bases with no gene match: 14. Here immunoSEQ multiplex PCR was the method, and the copy in TCRdb shows in-frame clones only, minus some. This table holds roughly 120,000 clones, 65% to 85% found once. Study-level findings and limits: Increased serum interferon-beta after radiation also reportedly predicted response strongly.

The sequences come from peripheral blood, collected from a patient treated with radiotherapy plus ipilimumab. The sequence came from a human donor with non-small cell lung cancer who had a partial response to radiotherapy plus ipilimumab. V is TRBV9 and J is TRBJ1-1, with 9 bases that match TRBD1. CDR3 in amino acids: CASSLRDRVLEGNTEAFF. CDR3 nucleotides: TGTGCCAGCAGCTTGCGGGACAGGGTTTTAGAGGGGAACACTGAAGCTTTCTTT.